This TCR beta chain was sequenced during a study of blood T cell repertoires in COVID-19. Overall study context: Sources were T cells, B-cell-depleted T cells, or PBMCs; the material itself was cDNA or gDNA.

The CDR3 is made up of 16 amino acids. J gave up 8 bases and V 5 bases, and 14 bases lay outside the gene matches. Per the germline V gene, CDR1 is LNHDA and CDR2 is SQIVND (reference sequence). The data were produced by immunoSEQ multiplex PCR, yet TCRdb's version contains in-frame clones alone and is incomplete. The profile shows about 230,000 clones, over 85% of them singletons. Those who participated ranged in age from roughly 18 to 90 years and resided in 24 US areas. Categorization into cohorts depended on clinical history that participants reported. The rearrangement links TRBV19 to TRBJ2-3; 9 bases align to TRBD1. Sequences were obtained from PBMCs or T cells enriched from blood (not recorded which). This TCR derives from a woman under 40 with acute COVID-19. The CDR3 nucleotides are TGTGCCAGTAGTGACCCGGGACAGGGCCATGGGACTACGCAGTATTTT. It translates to CASSDPGQGHGTTQYF.